This is a list of T cell receptor beta chains from one sample in a study of blood T cell repertoires in COVID-19. Sequenced by immunoSEQ multiplex PCR; TCRdb stores in-frame clones only, minus some. The sample lists around 360,000 clones; about 89% were seen once. The source material was PBMCs or T cells enriched from blood (not recorded which). The origin of the receptors is a man aged 35-49 years in a cohort exposed to, infected with or recovered from COVID-19 (not recorded which). The conserved cysteine and the conserved F or W are not part of the CDR3 here.

>TRBJ1-6|TRBV28
ASSLWKGVSWNSPLH
>TRBJ2-5|TRBV5-1
ASGANVEETQY
>TRBJ1-1|TRBV5-1
ASSLEPGNTEAF
>TRBJ1-1|TRBV6-5
ASDEVRATEAF
>TRBJ2-6|TRBV18
ASSPQMGAQTSGANVLT
>TRBJ1-2|TRBV29-1
SVENSYGYT
>TRBJ2-5|TRBV5-1
ASSLGVETQY
>TRBJ2-3|TRBV7-6
ASSLGARTGTDTQY
>TRBJ2-4|TRBV4-1
ASSHVTGQGGNINIQY
>TRBJ2-5|TRBV4-2
ASSQGDSGSPFGETQY
>TRBJ1-4|TRBV7-9
ASSLVGGHGEKLF
>TRBJ1-2|TRBV14
ASSQGLRYGYT
>TRBJ2-2|TRBV16
ASSPRTGVSSGELF
>TRBJ1-2|TRBV5-1
ASSMMTSNYGYT
>TRBJ2-1|TRBV15
ATSRTTGGSWRYNEQF
>TRBJ2-7|TRBV4-1
ASSRDSDSQLNEQY
>TRBJ2-7|TRBV12-3/TRBV12-4
ASRGQVSYEQY
>TRBJ2-1|TRBV6-5
ASSYSGLAGGNEQF
>TRBJ1-1|TRBV30
AWSVRAQGASEAF
>TRBJ1-1|TRBV30
AWSPRQGAAAF
>TRBJ1-6|TRBV5-4
ASSLGDRQSPLH
>TRBJ1-6|TRBV3-1/TRBV3-2
ASSRLEVGQGRSPLH
>TRBJ2-2|TRBV25-1
ASRGRDGTGELF
>TRBJ2-7|TRBV30
AWSRGSYEQY
>TRBJ1-1|TRBV27
ASGRLNTEAF
>TRBJ2-3|TRBV3-1/TRBV3-2
ASSRGTGLSTDTQY
>TRBJ1-5|TRBV18
ASSPQYGDQPQH
>TRBJ1-2|TRBV5-1
ASSLAPGGSGYT
>TRBJ2-1|TRBV10-3
AISEGTERNEQF
>TRBJ2-1|TRBV6-5
ASSLGQGTAQF
>TRBJ2-2|TRBV6-4
ASRTSGNTGELF
>TRBJ1-1|TRBV19
ASTNWTGDEAF
>TRBJ2-7|TRBV27
ASSLGTSGSYEQY
>TRBJ1-5|TRBV2
ASSPGTAGNQPQH
>TRBJ1-1|TRBV10-3
AISRARDTEAF
>TRBJ2-1|TRBV2
ASRGEGTSYNEQF
>TRBJ1-1|TRBV19
ASISQAGLNTEAF
>TRBJ1-1|TRBV27
ASKPRGTGVNTEAF
>TRBJ2-3|TRBV7-8
ASSLEAGRTDTQY
>TRBJ1-2|TRBV30
ASRQNYGYT
>TRBJ2-1|TRBV15
ATSRGRESRNYNEQF
>TRBJ2-6|TRBV5-4
ASRSAPPGSGANVLT
>TRBJ2-1|TRBV29-1
SVEAGFYNEQF
>TRBJ2-3|TRBV19
ASSTTRDSSSTDTQY
>TRBJ2-7|TRBV6-5
ASSPAGLAGSEQY
>TRBJ1-5|TRBV5-1
ASSPGQGRSNQPQH
>TRBJ2-7|TRBV23-1
ASSQDDRGFYEQY
>TRBJ1-2|TRBV9
ASSPAGYGYT
>TRBJ1-1|TRBV29-1
SVEGDQGARTEAF
>TRBJ1-2|TRBV18
ASSPRGGADGYT
>TRBJ1-2|TRBV9
ASSVTGNYGYT
>TRBJ1-5|TRBV10-3
AIRAGRDQPQH
>TRBJ2-7|TRBV11-2
ASSSTSGRMSEQY